At least ten counts were recorded for the clone carrying this TCR beta chain. The time point: persistent/refractory GD, antithyroid drugs over 5 years with positive TRAb. PBMC RNA was the source of the TCR library. This CDR3 is built from 14 residues. V was clipped by 6 bases and J by 8 bases; unmatched bases: 10. The data were obtained in a study of regulatory T cells in long-lasting Graves disease. Building of the TCR beta libraries involved iRepertoire HTBI primers and Arm-PCR of CDR3 regions. Each CDR3 protein is one row after TCRdb ran MiXCR on the multiplex PCR reads. Of approximately 400,000 distinct CDR3 sequences listed, about a quarter are singletons.

This receptor was taken from a female donor with Graves disease. The sequenced sample was peripheral blood mononuclear cells (PBMCs), obtained when the disease was refractory, from a patient treated with antithyroid drugs. V is TRBV12-3 or TRBV12-4 and J is TRBJ1-2, with 9 nucleotides matching TRBD1. CDR3 in DNA: TGTGCCAGCAGAGCCTCACAGGGGGCAGGGGGCTACACCTTC. It codes for CASRASQGAGGYTF.